Below, 8 T cell receptor beta chains from the same sample are listed, as sequenced in a study of cytomegalovirus exposure and HLA in healthy donors (dated by TCRdb to about 2017). Libraries were made using the immunoSEQ multiplex PCR assay. For the multiplex PCR, a mixture combining 60 forward primers for TCR Vbeta segments and 13 reverse primers for TCR Jbeta segments was used. TCRdb provides this immuneACCESS table in a form limited to in-frame rearrangements. Some clones are lacking; in checked studies, under half of them reflect an unresolved V gene, and why the rest are absent is not known. The sample records some 150,000 clones, around 80% of which are singletons. In total, the top ten clones hold approximately 2.1% of the sample. The sequencing input was PBMCs. All receptors come from a woman aged 25 to 39 in good health and CMV-seropositive.

J is TRBJ2-7 and V is TRBV2; 8 bases are a match to TRBD1. This CDR3 is 16 amino acids long. V trimming: 6 bases; J trimming: 1 base; junction bases outside the gene matches: 11. Germline V gives CDR1 SNHLY, CDR2 FYNNEI. The CDR3 DNA reads as TGTGCCAGCAGAGTTGAGCCGTGGGACAGGTCCTACGAGCAGTACTTC. It is translated as CASRVEPWDRSYEQYF.

V gene TRBV30 combines with J gene TRBJ1-2; D ambiguous. Germline loops: CDR1 GTSNPN, CDR2 SVGIG (reference sequence). V was shortened by 0 bases and J by 7 bases, with 12 bases between the two germline ends. The length of the CDR3 is 13 residues. The CDR3, as DNA: TGTGCCTGGAGTGTACGGATGCTAGGTGGCTACACCTTC. This sequence encodes CAWSVRMLGGYTF. Using reference TRBV30 and TRBJ1-2 for the parts outside the CDR3, the full variable domain is SQTIHQWPATLVQPVGSPLSLECTVEGTSNPNLYWYRQAAGRGLQLLFYSVGIGQISSEVPQNLSASRPQDRQFILSSKKLLLSDSGFYLCAWSVRMLGGYTFGSGTRLTVV.

The CDR3 region is CASSGEGEQYF. DNA of the CDR3: TGTGCCAGCAGTGGGGAGGGCGAGCAGTACTTC. The rearrangement uses TRBV2 and TRBJ2-7; 7 nucleotides align to TRBD2. J was trimmed by 6 bases and V by 4 bases; bases with no gene match: 0. This CDR3 has 11 amino acids. The germline V gene has CDR1 SNHLY and CDR2 FYNNEI.

The chain recombines TRBV9 with TRBJ1-1; TRBD1 agrees at 8 bases. The junction had 7 bases not matched to a gene; V was cut back by 3 bases and J by 3 bases. The CDR3 sequence is 15 residues long. Germline V lookup: CDR1 SGDLS, CDR2 YYNGEE. The CDR3 sequence: CASSALTGADTEAFF. In DNA form, the CDR3 reads TGTGCCAGCAGCGCGCTGACAGGGGCCGACACTGAAGCTTTCTTT.

The rearrangement joins TRBV12-5 to TRBJ1-2; TRBD1 might be the D (5 bases). The CDR3 is 15 residues long. Germline V CDR1 and CDR2: LGHNT, FRNRAP. Deletions cut 9 bases from V and 8 bases from J, with 25 bases between. CDR3 sequence reads: CASSGARVRQRGYTF. The CDR3 bases are TGTGCTAGCTCCGGCGCCCGAGTTCGACAGAGGGGCTACACCTTC.

In this sample, this clone turned up once. This chain links TRBV18 with TRBJ2-5, with D possibly TRBD2 on 6 matching bases. This CDR3 comprises 14 residues. Germline V gene data show CDR1 as KGHSH and CDR2 as LQKENI. V was trimmed by 1 base and J by 0 bases, leaving 6 bases between them. Here the CDR3 reads CASSPLADQETQYF. The CDR3 region has the DNA TGTGCCAGCTCACCACTAGCGGACCAAGAGACCCAGTACTTC.

This chain uses TRBV5-1 with TRBJ2-4, with D possibly TRBD2 on 5 matching bases. V was clipped by 1 base and J by 5 bases, with 7 bases between them. The CDR3 sequence is 13 residues long. CDR1 is SGHRS, CDR2 YFSETQ, per germline. The CDR3 bases are TGCGCCAGCAGCTTGCGGGGTGAAAACATTCAGTACTTC. It encodes CASSLRGENIQYF. Based on the CDR3 plus reference TRBV5-1 and TRBJ2-4, the full variable domain is KAGVTQTPRYLIKTRGQQVTLSCSPISGHRSVSWYQQTPGQGLQFLFEYFSETQRNKGNFPGRFSGRQFSNSRSEMNVSTLELGDSALYLCASSLRGENIQYFGAGTRLSVL.

This clone was counted once. The V gene is TRBV28, the J gene TRBJ1-1, with D hard to call. Germline CDR1 and CDR2: MDHEN and SYDVKM. The V end lost 6 bases, the J end lost 7 bases, and 15 bases lay between the germline ends. The CDR3 has 13 amino acids. The CDR3 is CASSQTDSFEAFF. The CDR3 DNA reads TGTGCCAGCAGCCAGACGGACTCCTTTGAAGCTTTCTTT. The complete variable domain, with remaining parts taken from reference TRBV28 and TRBJ1-1, reads DVKVTQSSRYLVKRTGEKVFLECVQDMDHENMFWYRQDPGLGLRLIYFSYDVKMKEKGDIPEGYSVSREKKERFSLILESASTNQTSMYLCASSQTDSFEAFFGQGTRLTVV.